The 8 T cell receptor beta chains in this list originate from one sample, sequenced in a study of neurological immune-mediated disorders. One entry per CDR3 protein results from TCRdb running MiXCR on the 5' RACE reads. The sample consists of more than 45,000 distinct CDR3 sequences, over 2% of them appearing once. Sequencing was performed on PBMCs. These receptors originate from a man between 50 and 59 years old with multiple sclerosis.

The table lists this clonotype with many counts. V gene TRBV3-1 combines with J gene TRBJ2-2; the match to TRBD1 covers 8 bases. This CDR3 has 15 residues. V trimming: 4 bases; J trimming: 3 bases; junction bases outside the gene matches: 4. Germline loops: CDR1 LGHDT, CDR2 YNNKEL (reference sequence). The CDR3 bases are TGTGCCAGCAGCCCCCGGGACAGGTACACCGGGGAGCTGTTTTTT. Its protein product is CASSPRDRYTGELFF.

Ten or more counts support this clonotype. The V and J genes are TRBV12-3 or TRBV12-4 and TRBJ1-2; D is ambiguous. Deletions cut 7 bases from V and 2 bases from J, with 8 bases between. This CDR3 has 12 amino acids. The DNA for the CDR3 is TGTGCCAGCACTCTGGGCAACTATGGCTACACCTTC. Its protein product is CASTLGNYGYTF.

This clonotype showed up many times. The rearrangement uses TRBV2 and TRBJ1-6; TRBD1 agrees at 8 bases. J gave up 10 bases and V 7 bases, and 15 bases lay outside the gene matches. This CDR3 comprises 16 residues. Germline V lookup: CDR1 SNHLY, CDR2 FYNNEI. The CDR3 DNA follows: TGTGCCAGCAATGGACAGGGAATACCCAGCGGATCACCCCTCCACTTT. This codes for CASNGQGIPSGSPLHF.

This clonotype was counted many times. The V and J genes are TRBV7-2 and TRBJ1-6; D call uncertain. From germline, CDR1 is SGHTA and CDR2 FQGNSA. The CDR3 consists of 12 residues. V was clipped by 2 bases and J by 6 bases, with 2 bases between them. The CDR3 sequence is CASSLSNSPLHF. The CDR3 region has the DNA TGTGCCAGCAGCTTAAGTAATTCACCCCTCCACTTT.

This clonotype appeared a few times. The chain employs TRBV30 and TRBJ2-1, with D tentatively TRBD1 or TRBD2 (5 bases each). The germline V gene encodes CDR1 GTSNPN and CDR2 SVGIG (reference sequence). This CDR3 spans 12 amino acids. Trimming stripped 4 bases from V and 10 bases from J, with 14 bases between. The CDR3 nucleotides are TGTGCCTGGATTGTGGGACCGGTCGAGCAGTTCTTC. Residues: CAWIVGPVEQFF.

This clonotype has at least ten counts. This chain connects TRBV5-1 to TRBJ1-1, with D uncertain. CDR3 size: 15 residues. CDR1 SGHRS and CDR2 YFSETQ come from the germline V gene. The V end was cut by 3 bases, the J end by 2 bases, with 14 bases between. The CDR3 coding sequence is TGCGCCAGCAGCTGGCAGGATTCTTCAAACACTGAAGCTTTCTTT. Its translation: CASSWQDSSNTEAFF.

In its sample, this clonotype was seen many times. This chain links TRBV27 with TRBJ1-1; unclear D gene. The ends were cut back, 8 bases at V and 4 bases at J, with 14 bases in the middle. CDR1 is MNHEY and CDR2 is SMNVEV in the germline V gene (reference sequence). The CDR3 consists of 13 residues. In DNA form, the CDR3 reads TGTGCCAGCCATCTCTGGGGAGGCACTGAAGCTTTCTTT. Its protein is CASHLWGGTEAFF.

This clonotype was seen repeatedly, ten times or more. J is TRBJ2-7 and V is TRBV27; 8 bases align to TRBD1. Germline loops: CDR1 MNHEY, CDR2 SMNVEV (reference sequence). This CDR3 is built from 15 residues. The V and J ends lost 3 bases and 2 bases, in that order; junction bases with no gene match: 6. For the CDR3, the DNA is TGTGCCAGCAGTTTGTCCGGACAGGGTGCCTACGAGCAGTACTTC. It is translated as CASSLSGQGAYEQYF.